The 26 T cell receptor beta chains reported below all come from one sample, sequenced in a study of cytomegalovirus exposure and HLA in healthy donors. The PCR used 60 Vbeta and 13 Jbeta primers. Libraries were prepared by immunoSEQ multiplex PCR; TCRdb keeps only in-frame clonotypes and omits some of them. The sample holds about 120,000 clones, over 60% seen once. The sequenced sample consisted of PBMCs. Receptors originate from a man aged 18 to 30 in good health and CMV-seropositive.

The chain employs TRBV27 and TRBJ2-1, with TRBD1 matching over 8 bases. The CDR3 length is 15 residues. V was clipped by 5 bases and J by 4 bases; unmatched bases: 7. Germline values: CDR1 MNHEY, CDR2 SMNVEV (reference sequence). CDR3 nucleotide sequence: TGTGCCAGCAGTCCCCCGGGACAGGTATACAATGAGCAGTTCTTC. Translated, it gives CASSPPGQVYNEQFF.

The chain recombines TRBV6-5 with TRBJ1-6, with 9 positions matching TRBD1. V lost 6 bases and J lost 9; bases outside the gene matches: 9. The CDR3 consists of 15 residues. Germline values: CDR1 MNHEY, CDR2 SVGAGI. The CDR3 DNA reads TGTGCCAGCAGCAACCCGGGACAGGGTATTTCACCCCTCCACTTT. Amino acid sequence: CASSNPGQGISPLHF.

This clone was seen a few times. CDR3 loop: CASSFWDRAQETQYF. The CDR3 DNA follows: TGTGCCAGCAGCTTCTGGGACAGGGCTCAAGAGACCCAGTACTTC. This chain connects TRBV5-6 to TRBJ2-5, with TRBD1 matching 9 bases. The CDR3 spans 15 residues. Germline CDR1 reads SGHDT; CDR2 reads YYEEEE. Germline trimming cut 2 bases from V and 2 bases from J; bases unmatched to any gene: 4. Variable domain in full (rest from reference TRBV5-6 and TRBJ2-5): DAGVTQSPTHLIKTRGQQVTLRCSPKSGHDTVSWYQQALGQGPQFIFQYYEEEERQRGNFPDRFSGHQFPNYSSELNVNALLLGDSALYLCASSFWDRAQETQYFGPGTRLLVL.

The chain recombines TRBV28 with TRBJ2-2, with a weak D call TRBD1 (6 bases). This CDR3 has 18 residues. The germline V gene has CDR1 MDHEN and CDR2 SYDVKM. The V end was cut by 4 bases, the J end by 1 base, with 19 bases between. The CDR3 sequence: CASSSPFGDMRNTGELFF. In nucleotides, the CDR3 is TGTGCCAGCAGTTCTCCCTTTGGGGACATGCGGAACACCGGGGAGCTGTTTTTT.

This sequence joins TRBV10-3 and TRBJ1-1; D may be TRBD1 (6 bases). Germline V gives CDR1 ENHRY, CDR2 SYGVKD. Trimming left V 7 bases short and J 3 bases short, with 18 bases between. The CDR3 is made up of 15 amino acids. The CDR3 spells CAIKAAGAVHTEAFF. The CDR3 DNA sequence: TGTGCCATCAAGGCGGCAGGGGCGGTTCACACTGAAGCTTTCTTT.

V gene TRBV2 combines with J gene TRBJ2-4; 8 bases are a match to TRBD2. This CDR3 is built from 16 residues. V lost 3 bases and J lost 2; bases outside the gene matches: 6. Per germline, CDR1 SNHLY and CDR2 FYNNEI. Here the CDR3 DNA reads TGTGCCAGCAGTGATGTTTCGGGGGGGCCCAAAAACATTCAGTACTTC. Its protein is CASSDVSGGPKNIQYF.

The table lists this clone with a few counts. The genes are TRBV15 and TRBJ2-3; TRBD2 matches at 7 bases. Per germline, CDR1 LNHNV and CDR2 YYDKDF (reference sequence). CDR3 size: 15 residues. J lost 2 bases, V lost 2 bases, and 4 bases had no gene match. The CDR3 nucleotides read TGTGCCACCAGCAGACAAGCGGGGCACACAGATACGCAGTATTTT. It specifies CATSRQAGHTDTQYF.

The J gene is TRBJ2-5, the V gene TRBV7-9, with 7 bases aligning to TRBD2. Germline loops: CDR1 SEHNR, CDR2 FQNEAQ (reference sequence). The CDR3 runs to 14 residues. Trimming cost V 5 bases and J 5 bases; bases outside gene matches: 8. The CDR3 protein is CASSHRARGETQYF. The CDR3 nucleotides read TGTGCCAGCAGCCACCGTGCGCGGGGGGAGACCCAGTACTTC.

CDR3 loop: CASSGPGQGAPPLHF. CDR3 coding DNA: TGTGCCAGCAGTGGCCCGGGACAGGGGGCCCCTCCCCTCCACTTT. The chain carries TRBV6-5 and TRBJ1-6; the match to TRBD1 covers 12 bases. The V gene's germline CDR1 is MNHEY and CDR2 SVGAGI. The CDR3 spans 15 residues. Trimming at V came to 5 bases and at J to 13 bases, leaving 9 bases not matched to a gene.

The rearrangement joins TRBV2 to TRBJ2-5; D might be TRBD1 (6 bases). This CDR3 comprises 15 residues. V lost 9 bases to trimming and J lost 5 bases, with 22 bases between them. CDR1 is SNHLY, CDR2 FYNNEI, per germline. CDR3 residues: CASHARAGVEETQYF. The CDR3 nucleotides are TGTGCCAGTCACGCTAGGGCAGGGGTCGAGGAGACCCAGTACTTC.

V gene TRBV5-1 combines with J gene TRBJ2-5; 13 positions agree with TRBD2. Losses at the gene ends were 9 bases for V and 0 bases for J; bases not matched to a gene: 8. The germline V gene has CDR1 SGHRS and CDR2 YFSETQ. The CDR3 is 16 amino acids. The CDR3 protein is CATRTSGGAYQETQYF. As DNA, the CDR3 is TGCGCCACCAGGACTAGCGGGGGTGCGTACCAAGAGACCCAGTACTTC.

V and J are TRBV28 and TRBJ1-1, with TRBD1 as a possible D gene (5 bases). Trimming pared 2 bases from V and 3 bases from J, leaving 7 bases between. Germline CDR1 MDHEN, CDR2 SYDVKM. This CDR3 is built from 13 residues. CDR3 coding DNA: TGTGCCAGCAGTTTAGACAGATACACTGAAGCTTTCTTT. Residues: CASSLDRYTEAFF.

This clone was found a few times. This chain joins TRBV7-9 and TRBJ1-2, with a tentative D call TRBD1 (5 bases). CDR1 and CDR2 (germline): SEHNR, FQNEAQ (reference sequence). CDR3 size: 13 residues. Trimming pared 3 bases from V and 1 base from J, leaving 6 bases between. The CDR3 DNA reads TGTGCCAGCAGCTTGGGGCATAACTATGGCTACACCTTC. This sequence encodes CASSLGHNYGYTF.

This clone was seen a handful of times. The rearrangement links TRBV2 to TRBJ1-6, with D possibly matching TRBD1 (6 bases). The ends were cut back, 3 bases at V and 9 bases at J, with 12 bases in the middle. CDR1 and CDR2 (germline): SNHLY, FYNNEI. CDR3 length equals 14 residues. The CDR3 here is CASSDQGQGSPLHF. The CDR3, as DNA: TGTGCCAGCAGTGATCAGGGGCAAGGTTCACCCCTCCACTTT.

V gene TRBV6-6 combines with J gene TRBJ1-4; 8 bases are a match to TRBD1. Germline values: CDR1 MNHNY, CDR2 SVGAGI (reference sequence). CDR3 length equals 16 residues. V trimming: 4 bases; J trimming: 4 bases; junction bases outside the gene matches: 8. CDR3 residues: CASSSRTGRGNEKLFF. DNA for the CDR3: TGTGCCAGCAGTTCCCGGACAGGGAGGGGTAATGAAAAACTGTTTTTT.

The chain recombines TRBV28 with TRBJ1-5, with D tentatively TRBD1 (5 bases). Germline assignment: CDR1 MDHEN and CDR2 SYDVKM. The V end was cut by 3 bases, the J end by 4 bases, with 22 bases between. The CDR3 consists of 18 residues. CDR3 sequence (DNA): TGTGCCAGCAGTTTGAACTGGAGACAGCCCAGCTTTAATCAGCCCCAGCATTTT. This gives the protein CASSLNWRQPSFNQPQHF.

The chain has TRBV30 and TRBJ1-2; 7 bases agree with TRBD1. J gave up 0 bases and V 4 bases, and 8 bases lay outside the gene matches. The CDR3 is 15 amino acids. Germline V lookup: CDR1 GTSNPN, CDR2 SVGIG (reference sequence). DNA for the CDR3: TGTGCCTGGACCGGACAGGCCTATCCTAACTATGGCTACACCTTC. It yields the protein CAWTGQAYPNYGYTF. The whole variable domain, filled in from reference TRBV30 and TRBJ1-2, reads SQTIHQWPATLVQPVGSPLSLECTVEGTSNPNLYWYRQAAGRGLQLLFYSVGIGQISSEVPQNLSASRPQDRQFILSSKKLLLSDSGFYLCAWTGQAYPNYGYTFGSGTRLTVV.

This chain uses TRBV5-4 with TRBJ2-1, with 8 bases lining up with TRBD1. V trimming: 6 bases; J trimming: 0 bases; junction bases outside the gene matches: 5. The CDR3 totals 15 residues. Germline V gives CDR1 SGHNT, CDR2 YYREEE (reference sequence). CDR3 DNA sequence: TGTGCCAGCAACGACAGGGGAAGCTCCTACAATGAGCAGTTCTTC. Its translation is CASNDRGSSYNEQFF.

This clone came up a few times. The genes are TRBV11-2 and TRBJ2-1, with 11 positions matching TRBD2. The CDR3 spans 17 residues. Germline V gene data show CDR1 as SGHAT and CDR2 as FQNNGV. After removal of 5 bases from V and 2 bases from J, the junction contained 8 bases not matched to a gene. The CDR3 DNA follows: TGTGCCAGCAGCAGCCTAGCGGGGGGCGAAACCTACAATGAGCAGTTCTTC. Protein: CASSSLAGGETYNEQFF.

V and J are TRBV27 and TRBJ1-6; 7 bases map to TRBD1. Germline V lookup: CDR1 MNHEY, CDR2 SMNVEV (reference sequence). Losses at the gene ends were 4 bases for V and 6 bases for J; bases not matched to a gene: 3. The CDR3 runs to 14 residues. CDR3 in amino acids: CASSSGTANSPLHF. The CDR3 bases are TGTGCCAGCAGTTCCGGGACAGCTAATTCACCCCTCCACTTT.

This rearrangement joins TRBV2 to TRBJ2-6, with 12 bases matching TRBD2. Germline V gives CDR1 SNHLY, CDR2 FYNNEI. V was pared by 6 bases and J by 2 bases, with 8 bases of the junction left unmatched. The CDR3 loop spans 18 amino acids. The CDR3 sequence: CASSEILAGGAGANVLTF. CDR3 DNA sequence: TGTGCCAGCAGCGAGATACTAGCGGGGGGAGCTGGGGCCAACGTCCTGACTTTC.

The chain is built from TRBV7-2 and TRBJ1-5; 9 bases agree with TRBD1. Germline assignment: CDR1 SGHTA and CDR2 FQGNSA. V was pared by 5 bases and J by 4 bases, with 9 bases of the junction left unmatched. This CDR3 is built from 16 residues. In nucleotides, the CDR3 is TGTGCCAGCAGCCCGGGGGGGACAGGGACGAATCAGCCCCAGCATTTT. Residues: CASSPGGTGTNQPQHF.

The CDR3 coding sequence is TGCGCCAGCAGCTTGGCCCCACAGGGTGGGGAAAAACTGTTTTTT. As protein: CASSLAPQGGEKLFF. The V call is TRBV5-1, the J call TRBJ1-4; a possible D gene is TRBD1 (6 bases). Germline V gene sequence: CDR1 SGHRS, CDR2 YFSETQ. CDR3 size: 15 residues. V was pared by 0 bases and J by 8 bases, with 14 bases between. The entire variable domain, with the rest obtained from reference TRBV5-1 and TRBJ1-4, is as follows: KAGVTQTPRYLIKTRGQQVTLSCSPISGHRSVSWYQQTPGQGLQFLFEYFSETQRNKGNFPGRFSGRQFSNSRSEMNVSTLELGDSALYLCASSLAPQGGEKLFFGSGTQLSVL.

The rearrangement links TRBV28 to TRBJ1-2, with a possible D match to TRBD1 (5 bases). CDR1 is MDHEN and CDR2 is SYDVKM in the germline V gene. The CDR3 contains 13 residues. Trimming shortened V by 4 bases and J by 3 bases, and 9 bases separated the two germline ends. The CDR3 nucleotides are TGTGCCAGCAGTTCAGGGCCCGACTATGGCTACACCTTC. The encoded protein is CASSSGPDYGYTF.

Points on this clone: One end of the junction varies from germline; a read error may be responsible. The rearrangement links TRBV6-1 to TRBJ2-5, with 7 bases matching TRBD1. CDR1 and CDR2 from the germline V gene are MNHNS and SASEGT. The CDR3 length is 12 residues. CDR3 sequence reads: CASGQVGEAQYF. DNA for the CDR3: TGTGCCAGCGGACAGGTCGGAGAGGCCCAGTACTTC.

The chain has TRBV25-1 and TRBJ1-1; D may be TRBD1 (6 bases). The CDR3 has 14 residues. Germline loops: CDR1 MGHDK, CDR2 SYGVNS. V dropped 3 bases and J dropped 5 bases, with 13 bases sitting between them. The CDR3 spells CASSERNRETEAFF. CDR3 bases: TGTGCCAGCAGTGAGCGTAACAGGGAAACTGAAGCTTTCTTT.